This T cell receptor (beta chain) was recorded in a study of blood T cell repertoires in COVID-19. On the study more broadly: Italy, Spain and the United States were the sources of the convalescent and acute COVID-19 samples. The analysed material was cDNA or gDNA that came from T cells, B-cell-depleted T cells, or PBMCs.

How the authors handled the data: Estimation of nucleated cell counts was performed using reference gene primer amplification. Measured with immunoSEQ multiplex PCR; TCRdb has only the in-frame clones, and not every one. D and trimming were read from the DNA, whereas the V and J calls and clone size are those reported in that table. Found here are tens of thousands of clones, approximately 86% of them singletons; the top ten hold over 15%. With 9 bases clipped from V and 6 bases from J, the junction kept 10 bases outside the gene matches. This CDR3 spans 14 amino acids. The germline V gene encodes CDR1 KGHDR and CDR2 SFDVKD. This clone was recorded once.

This TCR came from an elderly woman with acute or convalescent COVID-19. The rearrangement joins TRBV24-1 to TRBJ2-1; 7 bases map to TRBD2. The sequencing input was peripheral blood. CDR3 coding DNA: TGTGCCACCTGGGGGGGTAATAGGGCCAATGAGCAGTTCTTC. Amino acids: CATWGGNRANEQFF.